This note documents a single TCR beta chain sequence. The antigen is unknown. This entry belongs to a study of CD8 T cells in Susac syndrome. General study points: The authors found under 20 Susac-specific public clones in total CD8+ repertoires and four to six in CD8+ TEMRA repertoires.

TCR beta sequences were obtained from blood CD8+ and CD4+ T cells. Patients with Susac syndrome met diagnostic criteria defined recently for definite or probable disease. Reverse transcription used about 0.45 to 1 ug RNA and random hexamers. Multiplex immunoSEQ PCR targeted 54 Vbeta and 13 Jbeta TCR beta segments. TCRdb passed the immunoSEQ multiplex PCR reads through MiXCR, listing each CDR3 protein once. Of 84,000 or so distinct CDR3 sequences listed, roughly 94% are singletons. This CDR3 comprises 15 residues. Trimming removed 0 bases from V and 2 bases from J, with 11 bases in between. Germline loops: CDR1 SEHNR, CDR2 FQNEAQ (reference sequence).

The source material was CD8+ T cells from PBMCs. This TCR was sampled from a human donor with Susac syndrome. This chain links TRBV7-9 with TRBJ2-7; D tentatively fits TRBD1 or TRBD2 (5 bases each). Here the CDR3 reads CASSLAGTDTYEQYF. DNA for the CDR3: TGTGCCAGCAGCTTAGCCGGGACCGATACCTACGAGCAGTACTTC.